What follows describes a single T cell receptor beta chain. The sample comes from a study of blood T cell repertoires in COVID-19. Clones were sequenced by immunoSEQ multiplex PCR, and TCRdb holds only the in-frame ones, with some missing. Among around 130,000 clones listed, about 87% were seen once. This receptor was identified in a human donor in a cohort sampled during active COVID-19. The sequencing sample was made of peripheral blood.

CDR3 nucleotides: TGCGCCAGCAGCTTGGTGGGGAGTAGCACAGATACGCAGTATTTT. As protein: CASSLVGSSTDTQYF. The V and J genes are TRBV5-1 and TRBJ2-3, with TRBD2 as a possible D gene (5 bases). This CDR3 spans 15 amino acids. Trimming took 0 bases from V and 0 from J, leaving 8 bases between them. Germline V gene sequence: CDR1 SGHRS, CDR2 YFSETQ. The entire variable domain, with the rest obtained from reference TRBV5-1 and TRBJ2-3, is as follows: KAGVTQTPRYLIKTRGQQVTLSCSPISGHRSVSWYQQTPGQGLQFLFEYFSETQRNKGNFPGRFSGRQFSNSRSEMNVSTLELGDSALYLCASSLVGSSTDTQYFGPGTRLTVL.